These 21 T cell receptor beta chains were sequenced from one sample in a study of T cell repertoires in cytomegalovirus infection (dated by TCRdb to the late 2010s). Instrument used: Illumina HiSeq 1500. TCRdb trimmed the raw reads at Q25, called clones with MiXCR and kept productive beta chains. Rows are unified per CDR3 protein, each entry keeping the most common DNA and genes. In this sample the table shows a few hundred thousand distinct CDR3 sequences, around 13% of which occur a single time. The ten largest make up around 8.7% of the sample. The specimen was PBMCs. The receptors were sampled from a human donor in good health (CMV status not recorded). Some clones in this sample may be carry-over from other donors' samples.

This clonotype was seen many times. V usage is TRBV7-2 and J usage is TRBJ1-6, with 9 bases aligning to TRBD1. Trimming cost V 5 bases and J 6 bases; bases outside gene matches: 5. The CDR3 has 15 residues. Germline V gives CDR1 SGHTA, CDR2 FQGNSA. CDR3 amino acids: CASSPQGAVNSPLHF. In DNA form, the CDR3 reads TGTGCCAGCAGCCCACAGGGGGCGGTTAATTCACCCCTCCACTTT.

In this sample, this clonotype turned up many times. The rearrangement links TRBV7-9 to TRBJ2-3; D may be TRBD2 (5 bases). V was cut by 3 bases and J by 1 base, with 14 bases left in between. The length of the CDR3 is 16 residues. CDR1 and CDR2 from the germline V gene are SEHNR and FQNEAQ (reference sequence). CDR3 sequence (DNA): TGTGCCAGCAGCTTGGGAGCGGTAACAGGCACAGATACGCAGTATTTT. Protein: CASSLGAVTGTDTQYF.

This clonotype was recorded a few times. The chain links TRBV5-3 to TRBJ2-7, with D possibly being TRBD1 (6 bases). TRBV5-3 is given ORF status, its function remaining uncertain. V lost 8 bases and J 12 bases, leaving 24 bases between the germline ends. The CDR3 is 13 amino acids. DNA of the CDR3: TGTGCCAGCTCCCGTGGGCAGGGGAGCGTTTGGTACTTC. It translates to CASSRGQGSVWYF.

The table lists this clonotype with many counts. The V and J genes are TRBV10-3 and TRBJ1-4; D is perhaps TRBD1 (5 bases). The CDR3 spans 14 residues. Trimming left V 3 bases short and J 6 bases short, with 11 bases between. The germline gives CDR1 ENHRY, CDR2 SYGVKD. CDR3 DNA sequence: TGTGCCATCAGTGATAGTCAGGGAGATGAAAAACTGTTTTTT. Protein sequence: CAISDSQGDEKLFF.

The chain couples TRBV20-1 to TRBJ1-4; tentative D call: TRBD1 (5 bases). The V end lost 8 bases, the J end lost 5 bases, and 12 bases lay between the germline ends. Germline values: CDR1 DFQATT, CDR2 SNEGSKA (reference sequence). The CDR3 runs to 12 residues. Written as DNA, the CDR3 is TGCAGTACGGGACGGTGGAATGAAAAACTGTTTTTT. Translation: CSTGRWNEKLFF.

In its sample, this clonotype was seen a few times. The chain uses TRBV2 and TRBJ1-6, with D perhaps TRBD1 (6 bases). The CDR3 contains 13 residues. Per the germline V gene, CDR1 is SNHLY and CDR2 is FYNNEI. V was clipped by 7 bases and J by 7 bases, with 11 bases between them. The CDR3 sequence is CASNGGGNSPLHF. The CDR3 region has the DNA TGTGCCAGCAACGGGGGGGGCAATTCACCCCTCCACTTT.

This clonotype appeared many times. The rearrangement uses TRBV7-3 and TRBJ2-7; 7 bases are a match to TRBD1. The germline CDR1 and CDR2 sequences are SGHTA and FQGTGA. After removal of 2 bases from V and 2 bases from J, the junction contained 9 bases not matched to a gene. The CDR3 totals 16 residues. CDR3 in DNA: TGTGCCAGCAGCTTATCGGGACAGAGGGGCACCTACGAGCAGTACTTC. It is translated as CASSLSGQRGTYEQYF.

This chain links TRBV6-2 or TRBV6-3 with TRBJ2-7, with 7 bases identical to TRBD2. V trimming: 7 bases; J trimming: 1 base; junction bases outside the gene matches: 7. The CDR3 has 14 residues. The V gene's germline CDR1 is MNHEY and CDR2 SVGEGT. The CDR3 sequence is CASIPGGFSYEQYF. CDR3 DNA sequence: TGTGCCAGCATCCCCGGGGGGTTTTCCTACGAGCAGTACTTC.

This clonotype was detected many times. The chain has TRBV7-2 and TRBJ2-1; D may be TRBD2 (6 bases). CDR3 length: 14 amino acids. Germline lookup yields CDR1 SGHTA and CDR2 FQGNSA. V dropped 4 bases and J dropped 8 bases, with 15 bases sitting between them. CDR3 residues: CASSSATSFHEQFF. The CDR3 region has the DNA TGTGCCAGCAGCTCAGCGACTAGTTTCCATGAGCAGTTCTTC. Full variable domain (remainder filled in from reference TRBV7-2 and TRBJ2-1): GAGVSQSPSNKVTEKGKDVELRCDPISGHTALYWYRQSLGQGLEFLIYFQGNSAPDKSGLPSDRFSAERTGGSVSTLTIQRTQQEDSAVYLCASSSATSFHEQFFGPGTRLTVL.

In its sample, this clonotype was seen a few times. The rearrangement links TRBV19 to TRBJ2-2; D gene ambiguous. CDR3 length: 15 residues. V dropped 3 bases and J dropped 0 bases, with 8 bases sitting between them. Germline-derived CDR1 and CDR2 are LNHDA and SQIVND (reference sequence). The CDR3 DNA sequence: TGTGCCAGTAGTATGGGCGGACCGAACACCGGGGAGCTGTTTTTT. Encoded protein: CASSMGGPNTGELFF.

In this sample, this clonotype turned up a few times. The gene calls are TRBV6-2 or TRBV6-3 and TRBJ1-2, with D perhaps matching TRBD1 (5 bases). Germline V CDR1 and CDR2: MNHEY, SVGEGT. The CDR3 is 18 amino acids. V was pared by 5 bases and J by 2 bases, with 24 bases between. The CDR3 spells CASSQSGPSGRKNYGYTF. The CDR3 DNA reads TGTGCCAGCAGTCAATCCGGCCCATCGGGACGGAAGAACTATGGCTACACCTTC.

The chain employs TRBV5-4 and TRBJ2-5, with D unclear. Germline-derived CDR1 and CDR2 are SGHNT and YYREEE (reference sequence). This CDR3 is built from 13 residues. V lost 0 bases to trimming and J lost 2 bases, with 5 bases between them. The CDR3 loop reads CASSLVTQETQYF. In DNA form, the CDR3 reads TGTGCCAGCAGCTTGGTTACACAAGAGACCCAGTACTTC.

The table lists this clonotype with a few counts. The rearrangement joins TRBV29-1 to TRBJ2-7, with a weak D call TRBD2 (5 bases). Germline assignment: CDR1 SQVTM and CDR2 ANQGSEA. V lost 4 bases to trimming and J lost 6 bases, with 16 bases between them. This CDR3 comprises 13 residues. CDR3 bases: TGCAGCGTTGGGTCGGGGTGGTTTAGCGAGCAGTACTTC. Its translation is CSVGSGWFSEQYF.

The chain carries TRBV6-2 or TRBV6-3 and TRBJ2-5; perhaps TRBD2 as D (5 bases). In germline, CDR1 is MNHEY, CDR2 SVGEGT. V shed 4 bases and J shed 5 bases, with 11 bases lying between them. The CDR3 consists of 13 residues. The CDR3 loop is CASSFLRGETQYF. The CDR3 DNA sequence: TGTGCCAGCAGTTTTCTACGAGGGGAGACCCAGTACTTC.

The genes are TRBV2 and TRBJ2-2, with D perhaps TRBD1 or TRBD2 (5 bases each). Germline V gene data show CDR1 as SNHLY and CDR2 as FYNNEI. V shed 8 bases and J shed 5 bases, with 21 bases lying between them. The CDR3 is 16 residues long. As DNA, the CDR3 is TGTGCCAGCTTGCCTCTAGGGGACGTACGAACCGGGGAGCTGTTTTTT. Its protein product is CASLPLGDVRTGELFF.

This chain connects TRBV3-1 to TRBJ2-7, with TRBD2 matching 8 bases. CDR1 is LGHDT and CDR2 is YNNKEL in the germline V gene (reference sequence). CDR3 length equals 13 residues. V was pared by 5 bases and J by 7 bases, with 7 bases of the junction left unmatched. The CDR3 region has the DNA TGTGCCAGCAGCTCCCGACTAGCGCGGGAGCAGTACTTC. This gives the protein CASSSRLAREQYF.

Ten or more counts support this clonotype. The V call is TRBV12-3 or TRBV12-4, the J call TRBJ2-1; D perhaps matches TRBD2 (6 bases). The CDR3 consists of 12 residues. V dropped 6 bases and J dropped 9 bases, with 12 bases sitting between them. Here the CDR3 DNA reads TGTGCCAGCAGATCCGGGGAGGCTGAGCAGTTCTTC. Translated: CASRSGEAEQFF.

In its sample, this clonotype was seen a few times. CDR3 sequence: CASSSSTSGRPVVEYF. The CDR3 DNA sequence: TGTGCCAGCAGTTCCAGCACTAGCGGGAGGCCCGTAGTGGAGTACTTC. The chain combines TRBV6-6 with TRBJ2-7; 12 bases agree with TRBD2. V was clipped by 4 bases and J by 11 bases; unmatched bases: 15. Germline CDR1 reads MNHNY; CDR2 reads SVGAGI (reference sequence). This CDR3 has 16 amino acids.

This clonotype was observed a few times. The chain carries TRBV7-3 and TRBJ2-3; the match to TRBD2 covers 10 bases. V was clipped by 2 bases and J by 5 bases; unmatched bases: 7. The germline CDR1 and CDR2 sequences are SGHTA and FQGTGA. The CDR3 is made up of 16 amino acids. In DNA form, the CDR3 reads TGTGCCAGCAGCTTATCCCCTAGCGGGGGACAAGATACGCAGTATTTT. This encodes CASSLSPSGGQDTQYF.

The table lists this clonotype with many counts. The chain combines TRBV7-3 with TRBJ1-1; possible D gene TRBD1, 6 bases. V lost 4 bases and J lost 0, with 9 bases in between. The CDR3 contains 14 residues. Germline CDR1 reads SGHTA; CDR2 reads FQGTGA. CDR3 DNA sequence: TGTGCCAGCAGCTCCCAGGGGATGAACACTGAAGCTTTCTTT. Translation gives CASSSQGMNTEAFF.

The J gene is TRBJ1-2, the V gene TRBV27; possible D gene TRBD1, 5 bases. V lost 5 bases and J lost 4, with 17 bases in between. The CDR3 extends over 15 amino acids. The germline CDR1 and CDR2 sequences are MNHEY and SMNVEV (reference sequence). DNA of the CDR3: TGTGCCAGCAGTCCAGGACACTCCCCCCCCTATGGCTACACCTTC. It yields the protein CASSPGHSPPYGYTF.